This T cell receptor beta chain was profiled in a study of blood T cell repertoires in COVID-19. Study information: Sites across the United States, Italy and Spain contributed samples from acute and convalescent COVID-19. The analysed material was cDNA or gDNA that came from T cells, B-cell-depleted T cells, or PBMCs.

Original data processing: Nucleated cell counts were estimated from reference gene primer amplification. Clones were sequenced by immunoSEQ multiplex PCR, and TCRdb holds only the in-frame ones, with some missing. V and J calls and clone size come straight from that table; D and trimming were deduced from the DNA. Altogether 75,000 to 100,000 clones are present, approximately 89% being singletons, with the ten largest covering just under 20%. Material for sequencing was peripheral blood. This receptor was taken from a human donor in a cohort sampled during active COVID-19.

In nucleotides, the CDR3 is TGTGCCAGTAGTATAGGCAGAAATGAAAAACTGTTTTTT. The encoded protein is CASSIGRNEKLFF. This chain links TRBV19 with TRBJ1-4, with unresolved D. The length of the CDR3 is 13 residues. V lost 1 base and J 5 bases, leaving 5 bases between the germline ends. CDR1 LNHDA and CDR2 SQIVND come from the germline V gene (reference sequence).